Presented here are 10 T cell receptor beta chains from one specimen sequenced in a study of low-dose radiotherapy and immunotherapy resistance in tumors. Time point reported: after trial treatment. Indicated treatment: LDRT plus nivolumab, ipilimumab, low-dose cyclophosphamide and aspirin (RACIN trial). TRAV- and TRBV-specific primers, spanning alpha and beta chains, primed first-strand cDNA. TCR amplification used 15 to 20 PCR cycles, a constant-region primer and a V-primer adapter. Using its own MiXCR run on the reads, TCRdb lists one record per CDR3 protein. The sample includes around 84,000 distinct CDR3 sequences, less than 20% of them seen just once. Sequenced here: PBMCs, sampled after low-dose radiotherapy plus immunotherapy. These receptors came from a male donor with prostate cancer.

This clonotype was detected many times. One junction end disagrees with the germline gene, perhaps due to a read error. The chain has TRBV7-9 and TRBJ2-7; D is unclear. CDR1 and CDR2 from the germline V gene are SEHNR and FQNEAQ (reference sequence). The CDR3 runs to 12 residues. CDR3 amino acids: CASSSNVVSARF. The CDR3 bases are TGTGCCAGCAGCTCAAACGTCGTATCGGCGCGCTTC.

Ten or more counts support this clonotype. The V call is TRBV28, the J call TRBJ2-7; D is possibly TRBD1 or TRBD2 (5 bases each). Trimming left V 7 bases short and J 1 base short, with 17 bases between. The CDR3 spans 15 residues. Germline V lookup: CDR1 MDHEN, CDR2 SYDVKM. The CDR3, as DNA: TGTGCCAGCACCACACGGGGCACCTTATCCTACGAGCAGTACTTC. Its protein product is CASTTRGTLSYEQYF.

Many counts were recorded for this clonotype. The V gene is TRBV20-1, the J gene TRBJ1-4, with 11 bases identical to TRBD1. J gave up 5 bases and V 4 bases, and 9 bases lay outside the gene matches. Germline CDR1 reads DFQATT; CDR2 reads SNEGSKA (reference sequence). This CDR3 spans 16 amino acids. CDR3 residues: CSATGTGGSRNEKLFF. The CDR3 DNA reads TGCAGTGCTACCGGGACAGGGGGTAGCAGAAATGAAAAACTGTTTTTT.

V gene TRBV4-2 combines with J gene TRBJ2-5; 14 bases match TRBD2. The germline CDR1 and CDR2 sequences are LGHNA and YNFKEQ. V was clipped by 1 base and J by 4 bases; unmatched bases: 2. The CDR3 spans 16 residues. The CDR3 nucleotides are TGTGCCAGCAGCCAAGGACTAGCGGGAGGGGGAGAGACCCAGTACTTC. Protein product: CASSQGLAGGGETQYF.

This clonotype was seen ten or more times. V gene TRBV14 combines with J gene TRBJ2-2; maybe TRBD2 (6 bases). Per the germline V gene, CDR1 is SGHDN and CDR2 is FVKESK. Trimming removed 4 bases from V and 2 bases from J, with 17 bases in between. The CDR3 consists of 17 residues. The CDR3 sequence is CASSLGTLWGNTGELFF. DNA for the CDR3: TGTGCCAGCAGCCTCGGGACTTTGTGGGGAAACACCGGGGAGCTGTTTTTT.

There are many counts of this clonotype. The chain combines TRBV20-1 with TRBJ2-3, with TRBD1 matching 10 bases. V shed 1 base and J 3 bases; nucleotides not matched to a gene: 4. The CDR3 length is 15 residues. Germline lookup yields CDR1 DFQATT and CDR2 SNEGSKA (reference sequence). DNA of the CDR3: TGCAGTGCTAGAGCCCCGGGACAGGGGACAGATACGCAGTATTTT. It translates to CSARAPGQGTDTQYF.

This clonotype was counted at least ten times. This sequence joins TRBV7-2 and TRBJ2-3; 11 bases align to TRBD2. This CDR3 is 15 amino acids long. Trimming removed 2 bases from V and 5 bases from J; junction bases left unmatched: 3. Germline V gene sequence: CDR1 SGHTA, CDR2 FQGNSA. CDR3 amino acids: CASSLIAGGLDTQYF. The CDR3 DNA follows: TGTGCCAGCAGCTTAATAGCGGGAGGGTTAGATACGCAGTATTTT. Based on the CDR3 plus reference TRBV7-2 and TRBJ2-3, the full variable domain is GAGVSQSPSNKVTEKGKDVELRCDPISGHTALYWYRQSLGQGLEFLIYFQGNSAPDKSGLPSDRFSAERTGGSVSTLTIQRTQQEDSAVYLCASSLIAGGLDTQYFGPGTRLTVL.

This clonotype was recorded many times. The J gene is TRBJ2-1, the V gene TRBV28, with unresolved D. The CDR3 is 15 amino acids. Germline CDR1 MDHEN, CDR2 SYDVKM. V lost 6 bases to trimming and J lost 0 bases, with 12 bases between them. In DNA, the CDR3 is TGTGCCAGCAGCCGACCGGAACTCTCCTACAATGAGCAGTTCTTC. Translation gives CASSRPELSYNEQFF. The full variable domain, completed using reference TRBV28 and TRBJ2-1, is DVKVTQSSRYLVKRTGEKVFLECVQDMDHENMFWYRQDPGLGLRLIYFSYDVKMKEKGDIPEGYSVSREKKERFSLILESASTNQTSMYLCASSRPELSYNEQFFGPGTRLTVL.

This clonotype was recorded only once. One base away lies a much larger clone, so this may be a sequencing read error. The genes are TRBV7-2 and TRBJ2-5, with D unclear. Trimming took off 5 bases at V and 11 bases at J, with 27 bases between the two ends. CDR3 length: 16 amino acids. In germline, CDR1 is SGHTA, CDR2 FQGNSA. In DNA, the CDR3 is TGTGCCAGCAGCCTTGCTTTTGGACCATCCTACAATGAGCAGTACTTC. Translation gives CASSLAFGPSYNEQYF.

The V and J genes are TRBV28 and TRBJ2-1; 7 bases agree with TRBD1. The V and J ends lost 8 bases and 4 bases, in that order; junction bases with no gene match: 11. Looked up from germline, CDR1 is MDHEN and CDR2 is SYDVKM. The CDR3 covers 15 residues. In DNA, the CDR3 is TGTGCCAGCGGGACCGGGACAGAAGCATACAATGAGCAGTTCTTC. Protein: CASGTGTEAYNEQFF.